These 4 T cell receptor beta chains were sequenced from one sample in a study of T cell repertoires in cytomegalovirus infection. TCRdb called the reads again in MiXCR, with one record for every CDR3 protein. The table lists 110,000 or so distinct CDR3 sequences, roughly 31% of them singletons. No antigen is known for these receptors. The sample here was CD8+ T cells from cultured PBMCs, taken from culture after CMV antigen stimulation. The receptors stem from a human donor in good health (CMV status not recorded). Some clones in this sample may be carry-over from other donors' samples.

This rearrangement joins TRBV19 to TRBJ2-2, with a weak D call TRBD1 (5 bases). From germline, CDR1 is LNHDA and CDR2 SQIVND (reference sequence). The CDR3 extends over 15 amino acids. V shed 5 bases and J shed 6 bases, with 16 bases lying between them. In DNA form, the CDR3 reads TGTGCCAGTAGTCCTCTCCAACAGGCCCCCGGGGAGCTGTTTTTT. Translated: CASSPLQQAPGELFF.

At least ten counts were recorded for this clonotype. The chain combines TRBV2 with TRBJ2-3; D unresolved. CDR1 is SNHLY, CDR2 FYNNEI, per germline. With 4 bases removed from V and 6 bases from J, the gap between germline ends came to 5 bases. The CDR3 contains 11 residues. The CDR3 protein is CASSARDTQYF. CDR3 in DNA: TGTGCCAGCAGTGCGCGGGATACGCAGTATTTT.

This clonotype was detected only a few times. V usage is TRBV6-1 and J usage is TRBJ1-4; D is unclear. The V end lost 3 bases, the J end lost 14 bases, and 10 bases lay between the germline ends. The length of the CDR3 is 11 residues. Germline CDR1 MNHNS, CDR2 SASEGT. The CDR3 DNA reads TGTGCCAGCAGTGAGGTGTGGTGGCTGTTTTTT. The encoded protein is CASSEVWWLFF.

The chain has TRBV5-6 and TRBJ2-5; D perhaps matches TRBD1 (5 bases). The CDR3 spans 14 residues. Per the germline V gene, CDR1 is SGHDT and CDR2 is YYEEEE. Between the trimmed V and J ends, which lost 0 bases and 4 bases, there was a span of 10 bases. The CDR3 DNA follows: TGTGCCAGCAGCTTGGACTGGGGCGGAGAGACCCAGTACTTC. Its translation is CASSLDWGGETQYF.